The present T cell receptor beta chain was sequenced within a study of blood T cells in healthy people across ages. Study conclusions and caveats: In long-lived donors, naive CD4+ cell counts and diversity exceeded those of aged donors. Estimated diversity, derived from one million T cells, was regarded as an underestimate.

The CDR3 extends over 13 amino acids. The V segment lost 6 bases and the J segment 13 bases; nucleotides outside the gene matches: 11. CDR1 and CDR2 (germline): MNHEY, SVGEGT. A second roughly 6 to 12 cycle PCR used barcoded and J-beta primers. Paired-end reads containing CDR3 totaled no fewer than 3 million for each sample. TCRdb used MiXCR to reprocess the 5' RACE reads, holding one entry per CDR3 protein. The sample carries 720,000 or so distinct CDR3 sequences, around 38% recorded once. This clonotype was picked up a small number of times. Its antigen remains unidentified. Donors ranged from roughly 6 to 100 years old and were healthy Caucasians in Russia.

The source of this sequence is an elderly man in good health. The specimen sequenced was blood. V usage is TRBV6-2 or TRBV6-3 and J usage is TRBJ2-4, with 8 bases lining up with TRBD1. CDR3 in amino acids: CASSSFDRGQQYF. The CDR3 DNA reads TGTGCCAGCAGCTCATTTGACAGGGGCCAGCAGTACTTC.